A selection of T cell receptor beta chains follows, all from one sample in a study of T cell responses to AZD1222 COVID-19 vaccine. Produced via immunoSEQ multiplex PCR; TCRdb's table is partial and in-frame only. The data show 70,000 to 100,000 clones, with approximately 90% seen just once and less than 4% held by the top ten. The sample here was peripheral blood, taken 28 days after the second AZD1222 dose. The source is an adult who received the AZD1222 COVID-19 vaccine. Both conserved end residues are part of each CDR3. Fields, in order: V gene, clone size, D gene, J gene, CDR3 DNA, CDR3 protein. The D gene is left open where the match is weak. Clone size is stated in some rows and not others, as once, few, many or a class when expanded.

>TRBV29-1|.|TRBD1|TRBJ1-1
TGCAGCGTTGTTAGGGGGCGAACGACTGAAGCTTTCTTT
CSVVRGRTTEAFF
>TRBV4-2|.|.|TRBJ2-1
TGTGCCAGCAGCCAAGATTGGGGCAGTTACAATGAGCAGTTCTTC
CASSQDWGSYNEQFF
>TRBV29-1|.|TRBD1|TRBJ1-1
TGCAGCGTGACAGGGCCTGACACTGAAGCTTTCTTT
CSVTGPDTEAFF
>TRBV4-1|few|.|TRBJ2-2
TGCGCCAGCAGCGATATCACCGGGGAGCTGTTTTTT
CASSDITGELFF
>TRBV11-3|.|.|TRBJ1-2
TGTGCCAGCAAGAACGCGGCTTCGGATGGCTACACCTTC
CASKNAASDGYTF
>TRBV4-2|.|.|TRBJ2-5
TGTGCCAGCAGCCATCCACCCCACCAAGAGACCCAGTACTTC
CASSHPPHQETQYF
>TRBV30|.|TRBD2|TRBJ2-1
TGTGCCTGGGCCTCTGGGACTACCCTAGGGAATGAGCAGTTCTTC
CAWASGTTLGNEQFF
>TRBV18|once|.|TRBJ2-5
TGTGCCAGCTCACCCGCTGATAGCGCTTACGGAGAGACCCAGTACTTC
CASSPADSAYGETQYF
>TRBV28|.|.|TRBJ1-6
TGTGCCACCGACCGAAGGGTTATAAATTCACCCCTCCACTTT
CATDRRVINSPLHF
>TRBV28|once|.|TRBJ1-6
TGTGCCAGCAGTTTGGAGCCCTATAATTCACCCCTCCACTTT
CASSLEPYNSPLHF
>TRBV7-6|.|TRBD2|TRBJ2-2
TGTGCCAGCAGCCCAGGGACTAGCGGGGTCACCGGGGAGCTGTTTTTT
CASSPGTSGVTGELFF
>TRBV18|.|TRBD1|TRBJ2-2
TGTGCCAGCTCACCTGGACAGGGGCGCGGGGTTAACACCGGGGAGCTGTTTTTT
CASSPGQGRGVNTGELFF
>TRBV21-1|.|.|TRBJ1-4
TGTGCTGTTCGTGGGAGGGGTGCAACTAATGAAAAACTGTTTTTT
CAVRGRGATNEKLFF
>TRBV29-1|.|TRBD1|TRBJ1-1
TGCAGCGTTGGTCAGGGGGGCACTGAAGCTTTCTTT
CSVGQGGTEAFF
>TRBV30|once|.|TRBJ1-2
TGTGCCTGGAGGGGGCAAAACTATGGCTACACCTTC
CAWRGQNYGYTF
>TRBV5-1|once|TRBD1|TRBJ2-7
TGCGCCAGCAGCCCGACGGGGACAGGGGTCTACGAGCAGTACTTC
CASSPTGTGVYEQYF
>TRBV5-1|.|.|TRBJ2-7
TGCGCCAGCAGCTTGGCGGTCCGGGGTAACGGGAGCCCCTACGAGCAGTACTTC
CASSLAVRGNGSPYEQYF
>TRBV27|.|.|TRBJ1-5
TGTGCCAGCAGTTTTGGCAGGGCTGGGGGCAATCAGCCCCAGCATTTT
CASSFGRAGGNQPQHF
>TRBV2|.|TRBD1|TRBJ1-4
TGTGCCAGCAGTTACTACAGGGGGCAAGGTGAAAAACTGTTTTTT
CASSYYRGQGEKLFF
>TRBV12-3/TRBV12-4|.|.|TRBJ1-1
TGTGCCGGCAGCCTGACAGAGAACACTGAAGCTTTCTTT
CAGSLTENTEAFF
>TRBV7-2|.|.|TRBJ1-2
TGTGCCAGCAGCTTAGACAGGGATGAGGGCTACACCTTC
CASSLDRDEGYTF
>TRBV5-6|.|TRBD1|TRBJ2-2
TGTGCCAGCAGCTTACCGGGACAGACCACCGGGGAGCTGTTTTTT
CASSLPGQTTGELFF
>TRBV21-1|.|.|TRBJ2-7
TGTGCCAGCATCCTACGAATATACGAGCAGTACTTC
CASILRIYEQYF
>TRBV19|.|.|TRBJ1-1
TGTGCCAGTAGTATCACCCCCAGACAGGCCGGGGCTGAAGCTTTCTTT
CASSITPRQAGAEAFF
>TRBV19|.|.|TRBJ1-6
TGTGCCAGCACCCTGGGGAGTAATAATTCACCCCTCCACTTT
CASTLGSNNSPLHF
>TRBV9|.|.|TRBJ1-3
TGTGCCAGCAGCGGGGATCCGGGAAACACCATATATTTT
CASSGDPGNTIYF
>TRBV2|.|.|TRBJ1-2
TGTGCCAGCAGCGGGATGTACTATGGCTACACCTTC
CASSGMYYGYTF
>TRBV7-9|.|.|TRBJ1-1
TGTGCCAGCAGCCCAAGGGGGGGGAACACTGAAGCTTTCTTT
CASSPRGGNTEAFF
>TRBV6-2/TRBV6-3|.|.|TRBJ2-3
TGTGCCAGCAGTTACTCTTTTGGGGGCACAGATACGCAGTATTTT
CASSYSFGGTDTQYF
>TRBV4-3|.|.|TRBJ1-2
TGCGCCAGCAGCCAAGAGGGGGACTACATTCCCTATGGCTACACCTTC
CASSQEGDYIPYGYTF
>TRBV28|.|.|TRBJ1-2
TGTGCCAGCAGTCGTAGGAGGAGCGCTGGCTACACCTTC
CASSRRRSAGYTF
>TRBV9|.|.|TRBJ2-3
TGTGCCAGCAGCCTCTCGGGGGCGTTAGATACGCAGTATTTT
CASSLSGALDTQYF
>TRBV25-1|.|.|TRBJ2-7
TGTGCCAGCAGTGAAAAGGGGTGGTCCTACGAGCAGTACTTC
CASSEKGWSYEQYF
>TRBV5-1|.|.|TRBJ2-3
TGCGCCAGCAGCTTGGATAGGGATACGCAGTATTTT
CASSLDRDTQYF
>TRBV4-1|.|TRBD1|TRBJ2-2
TGCGCCAGCAGCCGGGGAAGGTCGGCAGGGGGTAGCGGGGAGCTGTTTTTT
CASSRGRSAGGSGELFF
>TRBV11-2|.|TRBD2|TRBJ2-5
TGTGCCAGCAGCCCCCGGGCTAGCGGGGGGGTGCAAGAGACCCAGTACTTC
CASSPRASGGVQETQYF
>TRBV6-5|.|.|TRBJ1-1
TGTGCCAGCACCACCCGGAGGACCTCGCTGACTGAAGCTTTCTTT
CASTTRRTSLTEAFF
>TRBV30|.|TRBD2|TRBJ2-5
TGTGCCTGGAGTGTCCCTAGCGGGGGGGAGACCCAGTACTTC
CAWSVPSGGETQYF
>TRBV7-2|.|.|TRBJ1-4
TGTGCCAGCAGCTTAGTGGGCGCAACTAATGAAAAACTGTTTTTT
CASSLVGATNEKLFF
>TRBV7-9|once|.|TRBJ2-5
TGTGCCAGCAGCAAAGGAGGGGAGACCCAGTACTTC
CASSKGGETQYF
>TRBV5-4|.|TRBD1|TRBJ1-2
TGTGCCAGCAGCTTGGATGGGGACAGGGGGCTTTATGGCTACACCTTC
CASSLDGDRGLYGYTF
>TRBV30|.|TRBD1|TRBJ1-5
TGTGCCTGGGCTAGGACAGGGAGCAATCAGCCCCAGCATTTT
CAWARTGSNQPQHF
>TRBV4-2|.|.|TRBJ1-6
TGTGCCAGCAGCCAAGATCCGGGGGTTGATAATTCACCCCTCCACTTT
CASSQDPGVDNSPLHF
>TRBV4-2|once|TRBD2|TRBJ2-1
TGTGCCAGCAGCCAAGAGGGGACTAGCGGGGTCAATGAGCAGTTCTTC
CASSQEGTSGVNEQFF